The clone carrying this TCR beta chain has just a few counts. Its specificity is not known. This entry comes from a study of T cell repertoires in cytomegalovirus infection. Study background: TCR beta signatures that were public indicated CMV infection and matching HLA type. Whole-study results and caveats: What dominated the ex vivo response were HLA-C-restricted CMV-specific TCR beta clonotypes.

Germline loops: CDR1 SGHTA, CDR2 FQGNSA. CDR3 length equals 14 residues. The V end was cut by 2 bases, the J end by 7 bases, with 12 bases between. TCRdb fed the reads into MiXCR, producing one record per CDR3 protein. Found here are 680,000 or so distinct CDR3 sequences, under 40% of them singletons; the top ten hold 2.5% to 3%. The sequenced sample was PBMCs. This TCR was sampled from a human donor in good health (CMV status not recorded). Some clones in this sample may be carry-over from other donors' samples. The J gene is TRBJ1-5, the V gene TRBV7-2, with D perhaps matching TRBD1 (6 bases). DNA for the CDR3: TGTGCCAGCAGCTTAACAGGGACCCGACAGCCCCAGCATTTT. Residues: CASSLTGTRQPQHF.